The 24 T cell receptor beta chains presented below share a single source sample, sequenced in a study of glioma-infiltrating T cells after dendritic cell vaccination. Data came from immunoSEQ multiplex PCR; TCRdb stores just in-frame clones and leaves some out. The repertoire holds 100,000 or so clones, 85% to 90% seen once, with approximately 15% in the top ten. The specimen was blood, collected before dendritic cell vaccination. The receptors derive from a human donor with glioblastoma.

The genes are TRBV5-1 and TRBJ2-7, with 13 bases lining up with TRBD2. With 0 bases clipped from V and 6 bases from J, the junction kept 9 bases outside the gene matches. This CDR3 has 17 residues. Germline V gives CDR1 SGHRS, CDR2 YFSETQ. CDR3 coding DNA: TGCGCCAGCAGCTTGGGGACTAGCGGGAGTCCCCTCGGCGAGCAGTACTTC. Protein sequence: CASSLGTSGSPLGEQYF.

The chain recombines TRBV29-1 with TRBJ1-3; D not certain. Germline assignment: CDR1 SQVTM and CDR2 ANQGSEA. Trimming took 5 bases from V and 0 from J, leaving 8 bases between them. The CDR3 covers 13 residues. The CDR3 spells CSVTDYSGNTIYF. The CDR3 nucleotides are TGCAGCGTTACGGACTACTCTGGAAACACCATATATTTT.

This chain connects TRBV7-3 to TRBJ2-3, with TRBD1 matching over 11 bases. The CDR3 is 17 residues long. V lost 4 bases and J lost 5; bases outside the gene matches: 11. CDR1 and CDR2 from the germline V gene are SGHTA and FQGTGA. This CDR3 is CASSSSGTGGSGDTQYF. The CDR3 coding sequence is TGTGCCAGCAGCTCCTCCGGGACAGGGGGATCCGGAGATACGCAGTATTTT.

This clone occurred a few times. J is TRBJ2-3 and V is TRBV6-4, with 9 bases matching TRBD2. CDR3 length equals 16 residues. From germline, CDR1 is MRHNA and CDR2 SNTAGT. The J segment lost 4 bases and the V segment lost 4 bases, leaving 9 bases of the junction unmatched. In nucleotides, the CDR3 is TGTGCCAGCAGTGTTAGCGGGGGCGCCCCTTCAGATACGCAGTATTTT. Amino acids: CASSVSGGAPSDTQYF.

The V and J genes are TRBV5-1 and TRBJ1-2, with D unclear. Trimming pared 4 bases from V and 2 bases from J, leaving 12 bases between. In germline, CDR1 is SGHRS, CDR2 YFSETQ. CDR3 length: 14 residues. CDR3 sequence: CASSPLYSNYGYTF. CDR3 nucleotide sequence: TGCGCCAGCAGCCCGCTTTATAGCAACTATGGCTACACCTTC.

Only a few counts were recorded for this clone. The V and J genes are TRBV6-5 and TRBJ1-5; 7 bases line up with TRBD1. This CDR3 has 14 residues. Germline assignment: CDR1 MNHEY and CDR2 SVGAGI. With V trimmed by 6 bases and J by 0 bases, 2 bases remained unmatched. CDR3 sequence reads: CASSRGDSNQPQHF. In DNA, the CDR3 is TGTGCCAGCAGCAGGGGGGATAGCAATCAGCCCCAGCATTTT.

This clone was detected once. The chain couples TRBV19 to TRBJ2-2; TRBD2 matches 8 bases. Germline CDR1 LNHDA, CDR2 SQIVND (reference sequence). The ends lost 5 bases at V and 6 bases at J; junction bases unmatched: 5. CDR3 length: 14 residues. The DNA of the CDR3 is TGTGCCAGTAGTCCCAGCGGGGGATCCGGGGAGCTGTTTTTT. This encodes CASSPSGGSGELFF.

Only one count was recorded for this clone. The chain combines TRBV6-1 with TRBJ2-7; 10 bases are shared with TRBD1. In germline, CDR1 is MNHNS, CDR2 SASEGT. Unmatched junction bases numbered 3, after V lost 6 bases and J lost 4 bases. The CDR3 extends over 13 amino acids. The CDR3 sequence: CASRGQGVYEQYF. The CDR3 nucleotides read TGTGCCAGCAGAGGACAGGGGGTATACGAGCAGTACTTC.

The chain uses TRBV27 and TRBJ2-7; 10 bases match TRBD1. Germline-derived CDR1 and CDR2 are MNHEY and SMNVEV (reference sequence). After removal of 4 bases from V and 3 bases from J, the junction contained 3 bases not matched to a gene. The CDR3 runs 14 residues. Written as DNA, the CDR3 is TGTGCCAGCAGTTGGACAGGGGGGAACTACGAGCAGTACTTC. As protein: CASSWTGGNYEQYF.

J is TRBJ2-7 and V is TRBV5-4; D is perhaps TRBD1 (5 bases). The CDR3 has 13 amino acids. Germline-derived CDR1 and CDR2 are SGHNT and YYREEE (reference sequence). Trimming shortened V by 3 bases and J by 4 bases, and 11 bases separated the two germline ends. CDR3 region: CASSSPDTYEQYF. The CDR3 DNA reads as TGTGCCAGCAGCTCGCCGGACACATACGAGCAGTACTTC.

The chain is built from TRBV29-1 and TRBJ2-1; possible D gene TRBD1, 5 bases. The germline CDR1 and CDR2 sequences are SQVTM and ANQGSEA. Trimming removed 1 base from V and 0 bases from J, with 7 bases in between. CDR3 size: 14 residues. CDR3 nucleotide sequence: TGCAGCGTTGAAGGGGGCCGCTCCTACAATGAGCAGTTCTTC. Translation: CSVEGGRSYNEQFF.

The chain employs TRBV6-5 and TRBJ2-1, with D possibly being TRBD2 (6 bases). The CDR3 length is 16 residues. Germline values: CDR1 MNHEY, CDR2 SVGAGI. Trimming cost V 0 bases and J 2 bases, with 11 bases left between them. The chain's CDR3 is CASSYSKGGTYNEQFF. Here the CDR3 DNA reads TGTGCCAGCAGTTACTCGAAGGGAGGCACCTACAATGAGCAGTTCTTC.

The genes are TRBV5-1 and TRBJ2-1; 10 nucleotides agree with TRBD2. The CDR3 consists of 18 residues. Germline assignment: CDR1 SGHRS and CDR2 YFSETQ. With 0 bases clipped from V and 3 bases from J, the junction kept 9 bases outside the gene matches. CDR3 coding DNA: TGCGCCAGCAGCTTGGCGCGTGGGCTAGCGGGGGTCTACAATGAGCAGTTCTTC. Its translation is CASSLARGLAGVYNEQFF.

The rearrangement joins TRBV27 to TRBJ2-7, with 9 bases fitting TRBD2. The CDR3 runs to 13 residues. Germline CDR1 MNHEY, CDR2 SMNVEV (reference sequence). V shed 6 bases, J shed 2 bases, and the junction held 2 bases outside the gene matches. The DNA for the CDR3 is TGTGCCAGCAGGGCGGGGGGGCCCTACGAGCAGTACTTC. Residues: CASRAGGPYEQYF.

The CDR3 here is CASSSRLAGGSGNEQFF. CDR3 DNA: TGTGCCAGCAGCTCTCGACTAGCGGGAGGGTCAGGGAATGAGCAGTTCTTC. This chain joins TRBV5-6 and TRBJ2-1; 14 bases map to TRBD2. The CDR3 has 17 residues. Germline V gives CDR1 SGHDT, CDR2 YYEEEE. Trimming removed 3 bases from V and 7 bases from J; junction bases left unmatched: 9.

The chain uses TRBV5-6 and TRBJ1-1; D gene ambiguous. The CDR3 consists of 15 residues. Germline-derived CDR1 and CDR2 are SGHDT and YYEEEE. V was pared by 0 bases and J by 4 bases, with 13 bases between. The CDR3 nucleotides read TGTGCCAGCAGCTTGGCCAGAGGTACGGGCACTGAAGCTTTCTTT. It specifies CASSLARGTGTEAFF. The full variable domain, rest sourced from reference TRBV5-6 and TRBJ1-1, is DAGVTQSPTHLIKTRGQQVTLRCSPKSGHDTVSWYQQALGQGPQFIFQYYEEEERQRGNFPDRFSGHQFPNYSSELNVNALLLGDSALYLCASSLARGTGTEAFFGQGTRLTVV.

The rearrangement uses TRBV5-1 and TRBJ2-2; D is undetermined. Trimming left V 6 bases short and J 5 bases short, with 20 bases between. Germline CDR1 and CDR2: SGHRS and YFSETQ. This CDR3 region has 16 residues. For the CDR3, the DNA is TGCGCCAGCATAAGAGGTTCAGACGCCGGGACCGGGGAGCTGTTTTTT. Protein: CASIRGSDAGTGELFF.

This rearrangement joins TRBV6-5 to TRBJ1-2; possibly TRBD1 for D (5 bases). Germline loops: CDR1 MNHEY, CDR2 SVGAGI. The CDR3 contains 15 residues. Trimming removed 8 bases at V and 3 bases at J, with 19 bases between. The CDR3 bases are TGTGCCAGCTATTTTCGGGGGTATAAGGACTATGGCTACACCTTC. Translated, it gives CASYFRGYKDYGYTF.

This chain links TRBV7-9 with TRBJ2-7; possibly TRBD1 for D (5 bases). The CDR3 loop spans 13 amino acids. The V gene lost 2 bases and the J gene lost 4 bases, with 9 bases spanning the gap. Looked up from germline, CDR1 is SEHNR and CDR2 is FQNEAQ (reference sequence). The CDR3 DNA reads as TGTGCCAGCAGCTTAAACAGGATATACGAGCAGTACTTC. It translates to CASSLNRIYEQYF.

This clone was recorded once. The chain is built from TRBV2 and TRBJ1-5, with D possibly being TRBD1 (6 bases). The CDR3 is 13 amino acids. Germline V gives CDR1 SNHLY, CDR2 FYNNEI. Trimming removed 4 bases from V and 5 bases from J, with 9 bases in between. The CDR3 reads CASSANRDQPQHF. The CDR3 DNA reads TGTGCCAGCAGTGCCAACAGGGATCAGCCCCAGCATTTT.

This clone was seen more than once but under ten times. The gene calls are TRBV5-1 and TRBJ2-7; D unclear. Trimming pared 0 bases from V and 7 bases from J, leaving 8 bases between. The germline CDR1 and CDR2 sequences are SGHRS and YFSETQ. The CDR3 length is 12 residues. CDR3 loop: CASSLEVGEQYF. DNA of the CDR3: TGCGCCAGCAGCTTGGAGGTCGGGGAGCAGTACTTC.

CDR3: CASSLAWGPQNIQYF. CDR3 in DNA: TGTGCCAGCAGCTTGGCATGGGGGCCCCAAAACATTCAGTACTTC. V is TRBV5-6 and J is TRBJ2-4; weak D call: TRBD1 (6 bases). V dropped 0 bases and J dropped 5 bases, with 12 bases sitting between them. This CDR3 region has 15 residues. The germline V gene has CDR1 SGHDT and CDR2 YYEEEE.

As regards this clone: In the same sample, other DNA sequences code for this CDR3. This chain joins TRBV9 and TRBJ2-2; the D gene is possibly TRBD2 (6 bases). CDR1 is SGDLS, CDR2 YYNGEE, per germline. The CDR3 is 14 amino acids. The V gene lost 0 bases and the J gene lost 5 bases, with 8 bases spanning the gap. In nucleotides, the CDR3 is TGTGCCAGCAGCGTAGGTGGGGGGACCGGGGAGCTGTTTTTT. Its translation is CASSVGGGTGELFF.

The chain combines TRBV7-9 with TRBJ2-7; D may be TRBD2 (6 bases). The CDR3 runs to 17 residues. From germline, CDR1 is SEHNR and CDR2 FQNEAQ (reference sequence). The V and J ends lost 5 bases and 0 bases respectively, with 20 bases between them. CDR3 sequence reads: CASSPGLALGSSYEQYF. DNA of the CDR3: TGTGCCAGCAGCCCGGGACTCGCGCTGGGAAGCTCCTACGAGCAGTACTTC.